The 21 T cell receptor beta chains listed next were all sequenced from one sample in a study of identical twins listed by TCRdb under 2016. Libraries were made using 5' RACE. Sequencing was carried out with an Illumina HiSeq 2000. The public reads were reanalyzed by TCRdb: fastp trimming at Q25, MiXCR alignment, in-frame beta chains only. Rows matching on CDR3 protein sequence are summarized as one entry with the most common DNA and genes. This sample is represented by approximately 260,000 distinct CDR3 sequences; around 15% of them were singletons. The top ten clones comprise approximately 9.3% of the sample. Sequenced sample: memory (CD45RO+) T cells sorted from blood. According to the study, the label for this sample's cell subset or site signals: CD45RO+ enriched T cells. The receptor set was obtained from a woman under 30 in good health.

The CDR3 is CASSFQEEGEREQYF. The CDR3 coding sequence is TGTGCCAGCAGTTTTCAAGAGGAGGGGGAGCGAGAGCAGTACTTC. V usage is TRBV12-3 or TRBV12-4 and J usage is TRBJ2-7; D is perhaps TRBD1 or TRBD2 (6 bases each). The germline V and J ends were trimmed by 3 bases and 7 bases, with 19 bases remaining between them. CDR3 length: 15 residues.

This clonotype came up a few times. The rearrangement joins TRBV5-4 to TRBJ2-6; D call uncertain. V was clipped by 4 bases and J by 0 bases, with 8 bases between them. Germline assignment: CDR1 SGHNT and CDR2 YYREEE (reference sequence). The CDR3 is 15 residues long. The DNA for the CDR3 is TGTGCCAGCAGCCCTGGATACTCTGGGGCCAACGTCCTGACTTTC. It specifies CASSPGYSGANVLTF. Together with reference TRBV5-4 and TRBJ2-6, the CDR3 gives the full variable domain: ETGVTQSPTHLIKTRGQQVTLRCSSQSGHNTVSWYQQALGQGPQFIFQYYREEENGRGNFPPRFSGLQFPNYSSELNVNALELDDSALYLCASSPGYSGANVLTFGAGSRLTVL.

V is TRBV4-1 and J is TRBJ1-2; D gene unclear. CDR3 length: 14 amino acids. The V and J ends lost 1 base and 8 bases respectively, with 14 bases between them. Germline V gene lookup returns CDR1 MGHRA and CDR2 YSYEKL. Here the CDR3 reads CASSQVRPGGGYTF. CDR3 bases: TGCGCCAGCAGCCAAGTCAGGCCTGGAGGGGGCTACACCTTC.

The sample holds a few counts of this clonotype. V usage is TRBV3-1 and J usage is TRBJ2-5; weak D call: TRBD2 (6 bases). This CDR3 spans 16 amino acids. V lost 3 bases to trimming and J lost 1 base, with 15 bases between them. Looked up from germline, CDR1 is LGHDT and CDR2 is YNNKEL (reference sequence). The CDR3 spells CASSQGGDVTQETQYF. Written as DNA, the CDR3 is TGTGCCAGCAGCCAGGGGGGTGACGTAACCCAAGAGACCCAGTACTTC.

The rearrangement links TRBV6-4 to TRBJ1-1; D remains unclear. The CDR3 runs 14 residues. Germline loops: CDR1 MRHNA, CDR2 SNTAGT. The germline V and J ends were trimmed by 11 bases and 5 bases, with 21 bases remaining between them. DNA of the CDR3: TGTGCCGGAAGAGGAGTGACCAGCCTTACTGAAGCTTTCTTT. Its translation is CAGRGVTSLTEAFF.

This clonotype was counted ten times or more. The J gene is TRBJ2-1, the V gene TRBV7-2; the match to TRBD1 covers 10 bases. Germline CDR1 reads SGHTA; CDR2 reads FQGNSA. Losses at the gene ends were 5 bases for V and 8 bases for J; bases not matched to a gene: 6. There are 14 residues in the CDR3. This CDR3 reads CASSPGQGNDEQFF. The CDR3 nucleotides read TGTGCCAGCAGCCCGGGACAGGGGAACGATGAGCAGTTCTTC.

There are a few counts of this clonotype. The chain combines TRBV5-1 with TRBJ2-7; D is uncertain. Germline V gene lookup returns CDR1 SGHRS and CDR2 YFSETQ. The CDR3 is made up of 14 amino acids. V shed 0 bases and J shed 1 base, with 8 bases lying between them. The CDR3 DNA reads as TGCGCCAGCAGCTTGGACGGCAGATCCTACGAGCAGTACTTC. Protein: CASSLDGRSYEQYF.

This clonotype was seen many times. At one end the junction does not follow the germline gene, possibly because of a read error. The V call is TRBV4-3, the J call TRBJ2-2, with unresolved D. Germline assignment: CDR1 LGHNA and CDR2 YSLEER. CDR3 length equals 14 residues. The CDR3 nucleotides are TGCGCCAGCAGCCAAGATCTGAACCCCGGGGAGCTGTTTTTT. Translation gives CASSQDLNPGELFF.

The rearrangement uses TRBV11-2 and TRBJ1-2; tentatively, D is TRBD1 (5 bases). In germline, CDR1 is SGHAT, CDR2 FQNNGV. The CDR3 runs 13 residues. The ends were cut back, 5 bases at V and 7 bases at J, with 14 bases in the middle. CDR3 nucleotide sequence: TGTGCCAGCAGCCCTTCGACAGCGGGTGGCTACACCTTC. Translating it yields CASSPSTAGGYTF.

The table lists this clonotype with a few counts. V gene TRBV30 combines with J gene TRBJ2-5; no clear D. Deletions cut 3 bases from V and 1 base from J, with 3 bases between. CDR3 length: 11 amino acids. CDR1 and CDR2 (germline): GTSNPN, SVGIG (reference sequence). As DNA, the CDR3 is TGTGCCTGGAGGGGCCAAGAGACCCAGTACTTC. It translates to CAWRGQETQYF.

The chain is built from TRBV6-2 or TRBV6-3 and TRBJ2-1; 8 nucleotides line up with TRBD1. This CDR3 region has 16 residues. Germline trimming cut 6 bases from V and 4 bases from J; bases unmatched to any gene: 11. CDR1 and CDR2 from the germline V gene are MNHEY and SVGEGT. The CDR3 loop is CASSDAGTGTYNEQFF. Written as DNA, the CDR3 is TGTGCCAGCAGCGACGCCGGGACAGGAACATACAATGAGCAGTTCTTC.

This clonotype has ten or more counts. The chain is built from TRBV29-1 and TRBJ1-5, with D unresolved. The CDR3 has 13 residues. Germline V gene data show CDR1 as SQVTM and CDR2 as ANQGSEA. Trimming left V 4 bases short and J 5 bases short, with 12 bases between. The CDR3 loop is CSVASGRDQPQHF. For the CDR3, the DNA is TGCAGCGTTGCGTCGGGGAGGGATCAGCCCCAGCATTTT.

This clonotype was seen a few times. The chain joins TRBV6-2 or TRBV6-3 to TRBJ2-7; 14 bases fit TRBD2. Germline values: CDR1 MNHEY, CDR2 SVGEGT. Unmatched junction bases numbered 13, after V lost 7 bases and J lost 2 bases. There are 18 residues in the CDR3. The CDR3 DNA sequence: TGTGCCAGCACCGACAGGACTAGCGGGAGGAAATCCACCTACGAGCAGTACTTC. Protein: CASTDRTSGRKSTYEQYF.

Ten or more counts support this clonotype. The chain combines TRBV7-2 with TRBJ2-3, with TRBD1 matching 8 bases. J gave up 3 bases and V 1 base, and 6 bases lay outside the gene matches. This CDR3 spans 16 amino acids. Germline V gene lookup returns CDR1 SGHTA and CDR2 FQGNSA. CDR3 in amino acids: CASSLVGQGATDTQYF. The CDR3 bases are TGTGCCAGCAGCTTAGTGGGCCAGGGGGCGACAGATACGCAGTATTTT.

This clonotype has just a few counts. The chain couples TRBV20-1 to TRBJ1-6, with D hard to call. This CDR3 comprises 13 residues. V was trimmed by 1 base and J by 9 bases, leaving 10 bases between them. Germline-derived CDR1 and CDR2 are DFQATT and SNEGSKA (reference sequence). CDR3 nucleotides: TGCAGTGCTAGAGCGGACGGCAGTTCACCCCTCCACTTT. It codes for CSARADGSSPLHF.

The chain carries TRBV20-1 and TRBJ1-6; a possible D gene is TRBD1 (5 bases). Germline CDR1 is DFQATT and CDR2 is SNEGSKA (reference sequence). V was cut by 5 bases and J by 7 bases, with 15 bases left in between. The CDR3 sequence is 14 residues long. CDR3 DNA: TGCAGTGCTTCGAGGAGGGGCGCGAATTCACCCCTCCACTTT. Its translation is CSASRRGANSPLHF.

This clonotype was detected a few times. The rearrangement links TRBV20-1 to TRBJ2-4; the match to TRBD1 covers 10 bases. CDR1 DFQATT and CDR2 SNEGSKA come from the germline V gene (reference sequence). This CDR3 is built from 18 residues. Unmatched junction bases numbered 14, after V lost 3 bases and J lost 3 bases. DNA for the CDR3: TGCAGTGCTAGCGAGACAGGGGGCGCGTATTGGGACAAAAACATTCAGTACTTC. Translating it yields CSASETGGAYWDKNIQYF.

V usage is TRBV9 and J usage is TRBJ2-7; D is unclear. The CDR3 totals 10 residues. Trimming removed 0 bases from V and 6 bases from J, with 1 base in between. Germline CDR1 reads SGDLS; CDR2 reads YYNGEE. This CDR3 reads CASSVVEQYF. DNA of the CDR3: TGTGCCAGCAGCGTAGTCGAGCAGTACTTC.

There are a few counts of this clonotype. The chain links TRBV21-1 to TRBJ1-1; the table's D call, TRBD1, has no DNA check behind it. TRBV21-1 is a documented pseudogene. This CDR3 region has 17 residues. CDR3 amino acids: CASSKYQDRGLNTEAFF. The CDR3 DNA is TGTGCCAGCAGCAAGTACCAGGACAGGGGGTTGAACACTGAAGCTTTCTTT.

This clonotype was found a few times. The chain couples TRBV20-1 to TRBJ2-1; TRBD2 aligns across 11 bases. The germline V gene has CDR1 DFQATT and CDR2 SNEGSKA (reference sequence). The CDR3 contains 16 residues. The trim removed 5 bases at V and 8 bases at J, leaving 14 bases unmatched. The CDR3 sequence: CSAPGALAGAGDEQFF. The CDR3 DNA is TGCAGTGCTCCAGGGGCACTAGCGGGAGCTGGGGATGAGCAGTTCTTC.

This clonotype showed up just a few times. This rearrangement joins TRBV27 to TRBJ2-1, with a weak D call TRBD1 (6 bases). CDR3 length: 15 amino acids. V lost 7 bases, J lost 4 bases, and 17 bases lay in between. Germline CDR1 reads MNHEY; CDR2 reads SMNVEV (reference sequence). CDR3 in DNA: TGTGCCAGCACCGGCCGGGACATCATATACAATGAGCAGTTCTTC. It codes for CASTGRDIIYNEQFF.